One T cell receptor (beta chain) is described in this entry. The CDR3 is 14 amino acids. V lost 5 bases to trimming and J lost 2 bases, with 14 bases between them. Per the germline V gene, CDR1 is SGHDT and CDR2 is YYEEEE. These data are taken from a study of shared clonotypes between healthy human individuals. Some clones are missing from TCRdb's copy, which holds only in-frame ones; the method was immunoSEQ multiplex PCR. The table records about 550,000 clones, roughly 95% of them present only once. CD45RO-negative, CCR7-selected cells formed the naive CD8 fraction, which excluded terminally differentiated effector memory CD45RA+ cells.

The clonotype comes from a woman aged 25 to 39 in good health. This chain uses TRBV5-6 with TRBJ2-7; maybe TRBD2 (5 bases). The source material was naive CD8+ T cells sorted from blood. In DNA form, the CDR3 reads TGTGCCAGCAGTAGGCTAGCCGCCGCCTACGAGCAGTACTTC. As protein: CASSRLAAAYEQYF.